Following are 18 T cell receptor beta chains from one sample sequenced in a study of cytomegalovirus exposure and HLA in healthy donors. With 60 Vbeta and 13 Jbeta primers, the PCR was carried out. Using immunoSEQ multiplex PCR, the repertoire was profiled, and TCRdb retains in-frame clones only, with some absent. The sample holds over 150,000 clones, roughly 80% seen once. The sequenced sample was PBMCs. The source is a boy aged 2 to 9 in good health and CMV-seronegative.

The DNA for the CDR3 is TGCAGCGTTGCGCACGGACTTACCTACGAGCAGTACTTC. It codes for CSVAHGLTYEQYF. The chain couples TRBV29-1 to TRBJ2-7; tentative D call: TRBD2 (5 bases). V was pared by 4 bases and J by 2 bases, with 12 bases between. The germline V gene has CDR1 SQVTM and CDR2 ANQGSEA. CDR3 size: 13 residues.

This clone was seen a few times. This chain connects TRBV5-6 to TRBJ1-4; 7 bases agree with TRBD1. Germline values: CDR1 SGHDT, CDR2 YYEEEE. The CDR3 is 15 amino acids. J was trimmed by 3 bases and V by 0 bases; bases with no gene match: 2. The CDR3 nucleotides are TGTGCCAGCAGCTTGGTCGGGACAGCTAATGAAAAACTGTTTTTT. As protein: CASSLVGTANEKLFF.

This chain uses TRBV27 with TRBJ1-4; possible D gene TRBD1, 5 bases. Trimming left V 6 bases short and J 4 bases short, with 9 bases between. The germline V gene has CDR1 MNHEY and CDR2 SMNVEV (reference sequence). This CDR3 comprises 13 residues. The CDR3 sequence: CASSRGFNEKLFF. The CDR3 DNA reads TGTGCCAGCAGCCGGGGGTTTAATGAAAAACTGTTTTTT.

The chain uses TRBV6-1 and TRBJ1-2; 8 bases agree with TRBD1. V was pared by 2 bases and J by 6 bases, with 5 bases of the junction left unmatched. Germline CDR1 is MNHNS and CDR2 is SASEGT. The CDR3 totals 14 residues. CDR3 amino acids: CASSEWTGSDGYTF. CDR3 bases: TGTGCCAGCAGTGAATGGACAGGGTCTGATGGCTACACCTTC.

The chain joins TRBV30 to TRBJ2-5; 10 bases agree with TRBD1. The germline V gene has CDR1 GTSNPN and CDR2 SVGIG (reference sequence). The CDR3 has 14 amino acids. Trimming removed 5 bases from V and 0 bases from J; junction bases left unmatched: 3. The CDR3 DNA reads TGTGCCTGGGGCGACAGGGGGCACCAAGAGACCCAGTACTTC. Protein sequence: CAWGDRGHQETQYF.

This chain uses TRBV13 with TRBJ2-3; 10 positions agree with TRBD1. J lost 4 bases, V lost 5 bases, and 3 bases had no gene match. The CDR3 has 14 amino acids. Germline V CDR1 and CDR2: PRHDT, FYEKMQ (reference sequence). CDR3 nucleotide sequence: TGTGCCAGCAGCAGCGGACAGGGGGCAGATACGCAGTATTTT. Protein: CASSSGQGADTQYF.

The rearrangement uses TRBV5-1 and TRBJ2-3, with TRBD2 identical over 9 bases. Germline V gene sequence: CDR1 SGHRS, CDR2 YFSETQ. The ends lost 1 base at V and 2 bases at J; junction bases unmatched: 5. This CDR3 has 16 amino acids. The CDR3 spells CASSLWAGGPTDTQYF. The CDR3 coding sequence is TGCGCCAGCAGCTTGTGGGCGGGAGGGCCCACAGATACGCAGTATTTT.

The V call is TRBV5-1, the J call TRBJ2-2; D gene ambiguous. V was cut by 2 bases and J by 3 bases, with 11 bases left in between. The length of the CDR3 is 15 residues. Germline V gene data show CDR1 as SGHRS and CDR2 as YFSETQ. This CDR3 reads CASSFWQVDTGELFF. CDR3 bases: TGCGCCAGCAGCTTCTGGCAGGTCGACACCGGGGAGCTGTTTTTT. The full variable domain, in which reference TRBV5-1 and TRBJ2-2 provide the parts outside the CDR3, is KAGVTQTPRYLIKTRGQQVTLSCSPISGHRSVSWYQQTPGQGLQFLFEYFSETQRNKGNFPGRFSGRQFSNSRSEMNVSTLELGDSALYLCASSFWQVDTGELFFGEGSRLTVL.

The chain carries TRBV30 and TRBJ2-5; 10 bases fit TRBD2. Losses at the gene ends were 2 bases for V and 1 base for J; bases not matched to a gene: 7. CDR1 and CDR2 from the germline V gene are GTSNPN and SVGIG (reference sequence). The CDR3 is made up of 16 amino acids. This chain's CDR3 is CAWSKREGRTQETQYF. For the CDR3, the DNA is TGTGCCTGGAGTAAGCGGGAGGGCCGTACCCAAGAGACCCAGTACTTC.

The chain employs TRBV29-1 and TRBJ2-3; D not resolved. This CDR3 has 11 amino acids. The germline V gene has CDR1 SQVTM and CDR2 ANQGSEA. Deletions cut 4 bases from V and 0 bases from J, with 2 bases between. The CDR3 DNA reads TGCAGCGTTGCTAGCACAGATACGCAGTATTTT. It is translated as CSVASTDTQYF.

Of note for this clone: A junction end diverges from the germline sequence, so it may reflect a read error. The rearrangement links TRBV7-9 to TRBJ2-7; a weak D match, TRBD1 (6 bases). This CDR3 contains 14 residues. CDR1 is SEHNR, CDR2 FQNEAQ, per germline (reference sequence). The CDR3 region has the DNA TGTTCCAGCAGCGCCCGGGACATCTTCTACGAGCAGTACTTC. It is translated as CSSSARDIFYEQYF.

Comment on this clone: One end of the junction does not line up with germline, which may come from a read error. The chain combines TRBV11-2 with TRBJ1-5; 8 bases agree with TRBD1. The CDR3 is made up of 15 amino acids. Germline lookup yields CDR1 SGHAT and CDR2 FQNNGV. The CDR3 loop reads CASSLGQGGRQPQHF. CDR3 coding DNA: TGCGCCAGCAGCTTAGGACAGGGAGGAAGACAGCCCCAGCATTTT. The full variable domain, rest sourced from reference TRBV11-2 and TRBJ1-5, is EAGVAQSPRYKIIEKRQSVAFWCNPISGHATLYWYQQILGQGPKLLIQFQNNGVVDDSQLPKDRFSAERLKGVDSTLKIQPAKLEDSAVYLCASSLGQGGRQPQHFGDGTRLSIL.

The V call is TRBV19, the J call TRBJ2-5, with 13 bases aligning to TRBD2. This CDR3 region has 16 residues. In germline, CDR1 is LNHDA, CDR2 SQIVND (reference sequence). Trimming at V came to 5 bases and at J to 3 bases, leaving 6 bases not matched to a gene. The CDR3 DNA follows: TGTGCCAGTAGTCCGGGACTAGCGGGACAAAAAGAGACCCAGTACTTC. As protein: CASSPGLAGQKETQYF.

V and J are TRBV14 and TRBJ1-2; 8 nucleotides agree with TRBD1. Trimming cost V 0 bases and J 4 bases; bases outside gene matches: 13. In germline, CDR1 is SGHDN, CDR2 FVKESK. CDR3 length equals 18 residues. CDR3 sequence: CASSQDPGGFRSPYGYTF. CDR3 nucleotide sequence: TGTGCCAGCAGCCAAGATCCAGGGGGCTTTAGGTCTCCCTATGGCTACACCTTC.

The V call is TRBV19, the J call TRBJ1-5; 9 bases line up with TRBD1. Per germline, CDR1 LNHDA and CDR2 SQIVND (reference sequence). The CDR3 length is 15 residues. Losses at the gene ends were 5 bases for V and 5 bases for J; bases not matched to a gene: 7. The CDR3: CASSHNRDRDQPQHF. The CDR3, as DNA: TGTGCCAGTAGTCATAACCGGGACAGGGATCAGCCCCAGCATTTT. The entire variable domain, with the rest obtained from reference TRBV19 and TRBJ1-5, is as follows: DGGITQSPKYLFRKEGQNVTLSCEQNLNHDAMYWYRQDPGQGLRLIYYSQIVNDFQKGDIAEGYSVSREKKESFPLTVTSAQKNPTAFYLCASSHNRDRDQPQHFGDGTRLSIL.

The chain uses TRBV5-1 and TRBJ2-7; 7 bases agree with TRBD1. This CDR3 has 15 amino acids. Trimming at V came to 0 bases and at J to 6 bases, leaving 9 bases not matched to a gene. Germline-derived CDR1 and CDR2 are SGHRS and YFSETQ. CDR3 DNA sequence: TGCGCCAGCAGCTTGGAGGGGACAGCATCAGGCGAGCAGTACTTC. Translated, it gives CASSLEGTASGEQYF. The variable domain in full, completed from reference TRBV5-1 and TRBJ2-7, reads KAGVTQTPRYLIKTRGQQVTLSCSPISGHRSVSWYQQTPGQGLQFLFEYFSETQRNKGNFPGRFSGRQFSNSRSEMNVSTLELGDSALYLCASSLEGTASGEQYFGPGTRLTVT.

The V and J genes are TRBV5-1 and TRBJ2-5; 12 nucleotides match TRBD2. The CDR3 consists of 15 residues. V trimming: 4 bases; J trimming: 13 bases; junction bases outside the gene matches: 14. Germline values: CDR1 SGHRS, CDR2 YFSETQ. The CDR3 bases are TGCGCCAGCAGCCCTCGGCCGACTAGCGGGGGCTTTTGGTACTTC. Encoded protein: CASSPRPTSGGFWYF.

V and J are TRBV5-1 and TRBJ2-7; 9 nucleotides agree with TRBD1. Germline V gene lookup returns CDR1 SGHRS and CDR2 YFSETQ. The CDR3 contains 15 residues. J was trimmed by 2 bases and V by 4 bases; bases with no gene match: 7. The CDR3 DNA reads as TGCGCCAGCAGCCCTGGACAGGGGATAGCCTACGAGCAGTACTTC. This sequence encodes CASSPGQGIAYEQYF. Filled out from reference TRBV5-1 and TRBJ2-7, the complete variable domain reads KAGVTQTPRYLIKTRGQQVTLSCSPISGHRSVSWYQQTPGQGLQFLFEYFSETQRNKGNFPGRFSGRQFSNSRSEMNVSTLELGDSALYLCASSPGQGIAYEQYFGPGTRLTVT.